The 22 T cell receptor beta chains below come from one sample, sequenced in a study of T cells in Graves' hyperthyroidism and ophthalmopathy. From RNA transcripts, TCR beta CDR3 regions were amplified. With the HTBI primer set, the TCR CDR3 went through a first round of RT-PCR. Each CDR3 protein is one row after TCRdb ran MiXCR on the multiplex PCR reads. This sample has some 800,000 distinct CDR3 sequences, with over 35% found just once. The sample taken for sequencing was blood. The receptors originated from a man between 18 and 29 years old with Graves' hyperthyroidism.

This sequence joins TRBV7-9 and TRBJ2-7; 10 nucleotides agree with TRBD2. The CDR3 covers 17 residues. V lost 1 base, J lost 9 bases, and 15 bases stayed unmatched. Germline V gene sequence: CDR1 SEHNR, CDR2 FQNEAQ (reference sequence). CDR3 region: CASSLVLSGTSVFGQYF. In nucleotides, the CDR3 is TGTGCCAGCAGCTTAGTCCTTTCCGGGACTAGCGTGTTCGGGCAGTACTTC.

Regarding this clonotype: This may come from a read error, since a much larger clone is one base off. The chain uses TRBV19 and TRBJ1-5, with D unclear. The CDR3 is 16 amino acids. Trimming removed 10 bases from V and 1 base from J, with 20 bases in between. CDR1 and CDR2 from the germline V gene are LNHDA and SQIVND (reference sequence). CDR3 DNA: TGTGCCACATCGAGCGAAGAGGGCTTGAGCAATCAGCCCCAGCATTTT. As protein: CATSSEEGLSNQPQHF. Filled out from reference TRBV19 and TRBJ1-5, the complete variable domain reads DGGITQSPKYLFRKEGQNVTLSCEQNLNHDAMYWYRQDPGQGLRLIYYSQIVNDFQKGDIAEGYSVSREKKESFPLTVTSAQKNPTAFYLCATSSEEGLSNQPQHFGDGTRLSIL.

The chain carries TRBV20-1 and TRBJ1-5; unclear D gene. Germline-derived CDR1 and CDR2 are DFQATT and SNEGSKA (reference sequence). Trimming took 1 base from V and 0 from J, leaving 7 bases between them. The CDR3 contains 14 residues. CDR3 residues: CSARVGSSNQPQHF. The CDR3 nucleotides read TGCAGTGCTAGAGTTGGGAGTAGCAATCAGCCCCAGCATTTT.

This chain uses TRBV7-6 with TRBJ2-5; 16 nucleotides align to TRBD2. Germline values: CDR1 SGHVS, CDR2 FNYEAQ. There are 20 residues in the CDR3. The V gene end was trimmed by 4 bases and the J gene end by 2 bases; junction bases not matched to a gene: 13. The CDR3 bases are TGTGCCAGCAGCTCGCCGCTTAAGGGACTAGCGGGGGGGCCTCAAGAGACCCAGTACTTC. Its protein product is CASSSPLKGLAGGPQETQYF.

This chain links TRBV29-1 with TRBJ1-1; D uncertain. The V gene lost 7 bases and the J gene lost 6 bases, with 9 bases spanning the gap. The CDR3 extends over 10 amino acids. Germline assignment: CDR1 SQVTM and CDR2 ANQGSEA. Written as DNA, the CDR3 is TGCAGCGCACCGGGGTCTGAAGCTTTCTTT. This encodes CSAPGSEAFF.

This clonotype was found a few times. The chain is built from TRBV19 and TRBJ1-5; D gene uncertain. V gave up 0 bases and J gave up 0 bases, with 15 bases separating them. Germline loops: CDR1 LNHDA, CDR2 SQIVND (reference sequence). The CDR3 runs to 18 residues. The CDR3 region is CASSIEGDVAYSNQPQHF. CDR3 DNA sequence: TGTGCCAGTAGTATAGAGGGCGACGTCGCATATAGCAATCAGCCCCAGCATTTT.

The V call is TRBV6-5, the J call TRBJ2-6; D is possibly TRBD1 (5 bases). Between the trimmed V and J ends, which lost 6 bases and 2 bases, there was a span of 11 bases. Germline loops: CDR1 MNHEY, CDR2 SVGAGI. The CDR3 consists of 15 residues. The CDR3 protein is CASSAKGTGANVLTF. As DNA, the CDR3 is TGTGCCAGCAGCGCGAAGGGGACTGGGGCCAACGTCCTGACTTTC.

V usage is TRBV19 and J usage is TRBJ1-5, with D unclear. The CDR3 extends over 12 amino acids. CDR1 and CDR2 (germline): LNHDA, SQIVND (reference sequence). V was shortened by 7 bases and J by 6 bases, with 10 bases between the two germline ends. CDR3 residues: CASNRGTQPQHF. CDR3 nucleotides: TGTGCCAGTAACCGGGGAACTCAGCCCCAGCATTTT.

This clonotype occurred a few times. The chain carries TRBV7-9 and TRBJ2-5; 7 nucleotides align to TRBD2. The CDR3 runs to 13 residues. The germline CDR1 and CDR2 sequences are SEHNR and FQNEAQ (reference sequence). The V segment lost 8 bases and the J segment 4 bases; nucleotides outside the gene matches: 7. CDR3 region: CASAPAGRETQYF. In DNA form, the CDR3 reads TGTGCCAGCGCACCAGCGGGGCGAGAGACCCAGTACTTC.

This clonotype was recorded many times. The chain is built from TRBV7-9 and TRBJ2-7; no clear D. CDR3 length equals 12 residues. V was clipped by 1 base and J by 7 bases, with 8 bases between them. Germline V gene lookup returns CDR1 SEHNR and CDR2 FQNEAQ (reference sequence). CDR3 sequence reads: CASSLGRQEQYF. The CDR3 DNA reads TGTGCCAGCAGCTTAGGCCGTCAAGAGCAGTACTTC.

Only a few counts were recorded for this clonotype. The chain has TRBV5-4 and TRBJ2-2, with unresolved D. V gave up 0 bases and J gave up 4 bases, with 10 bases separating them. This CDR3 has 15 residues. Germline CDR1 SGHNT, CDR2 YYREEE (reference sequence). The CDR3 region has the DNA TGTGCCAGCAGCTTGGCTATCCCAGGCACCGGGGAGCTGTTTTTT. Its translation is CASSLAIPGTGELFF.

This clonotype came up once. For the CDR3, the DNA is TGTGCCAGCAAAGGGGGGACCTCCTACGAGCAGTACTTC. Translated, it gives CASKGGTSYEQYF. J is TRBJ2-7 and V is TRBV2, with D perhaps given as TRBD1 or TRBD2 (6 bases each). This CDR3 spans 13 amino acids. V was trimmed by 7 bases and J by 0 bases, leaving 10 bases between them. From germline, CDR1 is SNHLY and CDR2 FYNNEI.

This clonotype was recorded many times. The chain combines TRBV6-5 with TRBJ1-2, with 8 bases fitting TRBD1. Germline V gene lookup returns CDR1 MNHEY and CDR2 SVGAGI. This CDR3 region has 13 residues. The trim removed 6 bases at V and 4 bases at J, leaving 4 bases unmatched. DNA for the CDR3: TGTGCCAGCAGAAGGACAGGGACCTATGGCTACACCTTC. This translates into CASRRTGTYGYTF.

This clonotype was seen only once. The missing conserved phenylalanine or tryptophan at the end of this CDR3 makes a read error likely. The DNA is left out, because the CDR3 cannot be placed on it with certainty; the CDR3 is given as TCRdb lists it. This chain connects TRBV29-1 to TRBJ1-3; TRBD1 is the table's D call and was not checked against the DNA. CDR1 is SQVTM and CDR2 is ANQGSEA in the germline V gene. The CDR3 is 8 amino acids long, termini counted. Here the CDR3 reads CSVDGGSP.

For the CDR3, the DNA is TGTGCCAGCAGCTTAATCCCGGCTAGCGGGGAGCTGTTTTTT. Translation: CASSLIPASGELFF. The chain employs TRBV7-3 and TRBJ2-2, with D hard to call. V was pared by 1 base and J by 7 bases, with 10 bases between. The CDR3 consists of 14 residues. The germline gives CDR1 SGHTA, CDR2 FQGTGA.

This clonotype came up many times. The chain has TRBV7-6 and TRBJ2-5, with D possibly called TRBD1 or TRBD2 (5 bases each). Trimming left V 5 bases short and J 3 bases short, with 13 bases between. Germline values: CDR1 SGHVS, CDR2 FNYEAQ. The CDR3 spans 14 residues. The DNA of the CDR3 is TGTGCCAGCAGCGCCCGGGACCGAGAAGAGACCCAGTACTTC. Protein product: CASSARDREETQYF.

This rearrangement joins TRBV12-3 or TRBV12-4 to TRBJ1-2, with D maybe TRBD1 (6 bases). The CDR3 sequence is 13 residues long. V was cut by 7 bases and J by 9 bases, with 18 bases left in between. The CDR3 spells CASTLGQSLSYTF. CDR3 nucleotides: TGTGCCAGCACATTAGGACAGAGTCTAAGCTACACCTTC.

In its sample, this clonotype was seen many times. V and J are TRBV2 and TRBJ1-5; 9 bases align to TRBD1. After removal of 3 bases from V and 5 bases from J, the junction contained 2 bases not matched to a gene. The CDR3 is 14 residues long. CDR1 is SNHLY and CDR2 is FYNNEI in the germline V gene. This chain's CDR3 is CASSDRTGDQPQHF. CDR3 bases: TGTGCCAGCAGTGACCGGACAGGGGATCAGCCCCAGCATTTT.

Note on this clonotype: A much larger clone is a single base away; this may be a read error. The genes are TRBV7-2 and TRBJ2-2; no clear D. This CDR3 is built from 15 residues. Trimming left V 4 bases short and J 10 bases short, with 19 bases between. Germline V gives CDR1 SGHTA, CDR2 FQGNSA. DNA for the CDR3: TGTGCCAGCAGCTGCCTCGACGGGTGTATGGAGGAGCTGTTTTTT. This sequence encodes CASSCLDGCMEELFF.

The chain links TRBV20-1 to TRBJ2-7, with 8 bases identical to TRBD2. This CDR3 contains 13 residues. The V segment lost 1 base and the J segment 2 bases; nucleotides outside the gene matches: 1. Per germline, CDR1 DFQATT and CDR2 SNEGSKA (reference sequence). The CDR3: CSARGGLAYEQYF. The CDR3 nucleotides read TGCAGTGCTAGAGGGGGACTAGCCTACGAGCAGTACTTC.

This clonotype was seen many times. CDR3 coding DNA: TGTGCCACCAGCAGAGCCCCCAGGGGCGAATATGGCTACACCTTC. It yields the protein CATSRAPRGEYGYTF. This sequence joins TRBV15 and TRBJ1-2; D perhaps matches TRBD1 (6 bases). Trimming removed 1 base at V and 5 bases at J, with 14 bases between. The CDR3 sequence is 15 residues long. CDR1 LNHNV and CDR2 YYDKDF come from the germline V gene (reference sequence). Full variable domain (outside the CDR3, taken from reference TRBV15 and TRBJ1-2): DAMVIQNPRYQVTQFGKPVTLSCSQTLNHNVMYWYQQKSSQAPKLLFHYYDKDFNNEADTPDNFQSRRPNTSFCFLDIRSPGLGDTAMYLCATSRAPRGEYGYTFGSGTRLTVV.

The rearrangement joins TRBV12-3 or TRBV12-4 to TRBJ1-6; TRBD1 might be the D (6 bases). V shed 1 base and J shed 10 bases, with 17 bases lying between them. CDR3 size: 16 residues. In DNA form, the CDR3 reads TGTGCCAGCAGTTTAGTCCGGGGGGCGGATGGATCACCCCTCCACTTT. Its translation: CASSLVRGADGSPLHF.